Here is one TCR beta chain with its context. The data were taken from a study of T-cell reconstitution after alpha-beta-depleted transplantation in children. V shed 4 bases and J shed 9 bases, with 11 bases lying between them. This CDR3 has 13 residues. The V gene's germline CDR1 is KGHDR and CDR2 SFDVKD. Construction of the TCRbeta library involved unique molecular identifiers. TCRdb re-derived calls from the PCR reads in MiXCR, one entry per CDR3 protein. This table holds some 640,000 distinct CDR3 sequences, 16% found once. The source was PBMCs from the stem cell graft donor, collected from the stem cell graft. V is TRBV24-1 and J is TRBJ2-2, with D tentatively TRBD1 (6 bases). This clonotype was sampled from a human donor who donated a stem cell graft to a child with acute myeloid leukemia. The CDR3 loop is CATSDHGQRELFF. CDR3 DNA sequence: TGTGCCACCAGTGACCATGGACAGCGGGAGCTGTTTTTT.